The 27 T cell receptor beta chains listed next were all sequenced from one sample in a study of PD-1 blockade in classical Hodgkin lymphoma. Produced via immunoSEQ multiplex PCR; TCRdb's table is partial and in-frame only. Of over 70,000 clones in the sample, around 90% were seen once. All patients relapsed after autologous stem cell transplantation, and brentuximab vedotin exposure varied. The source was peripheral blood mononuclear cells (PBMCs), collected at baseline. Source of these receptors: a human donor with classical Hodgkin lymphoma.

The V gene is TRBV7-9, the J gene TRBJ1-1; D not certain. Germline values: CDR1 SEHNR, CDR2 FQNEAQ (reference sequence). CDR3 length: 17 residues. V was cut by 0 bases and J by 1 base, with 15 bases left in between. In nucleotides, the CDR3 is TGTGCCAGCAGCTTAGCGTTGGCGGATTACCCGAACACTGAAGCTTTCTTT. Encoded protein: CASSLALADYPNTEAFF.

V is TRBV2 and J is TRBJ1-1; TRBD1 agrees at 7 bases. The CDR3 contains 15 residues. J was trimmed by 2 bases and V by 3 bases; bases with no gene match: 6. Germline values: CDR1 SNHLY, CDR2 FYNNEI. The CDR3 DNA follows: TGTGCCAGCAGTGACAGTCCAGGGGGTAACACTGAAGCTTTCTTT. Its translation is CASSDSPGGNTEAFF.

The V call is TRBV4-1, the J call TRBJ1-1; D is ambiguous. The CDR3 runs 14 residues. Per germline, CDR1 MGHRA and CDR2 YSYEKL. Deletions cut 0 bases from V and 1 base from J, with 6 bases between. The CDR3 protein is CASSQDGENTEAFF. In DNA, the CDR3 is TGCGCCAGCAGCCAAGACGGGGAGAACACTGAAGCTTTCTTT.

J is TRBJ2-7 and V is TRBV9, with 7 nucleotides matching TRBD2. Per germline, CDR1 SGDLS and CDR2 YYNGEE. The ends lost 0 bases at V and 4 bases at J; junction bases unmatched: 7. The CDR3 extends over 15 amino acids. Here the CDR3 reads CASSVGGSYGYEQYF. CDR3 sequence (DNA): TGTGCCAGCAGCGTAGGCGGGAGTTACGGGTACGAGCAGTACTTC.

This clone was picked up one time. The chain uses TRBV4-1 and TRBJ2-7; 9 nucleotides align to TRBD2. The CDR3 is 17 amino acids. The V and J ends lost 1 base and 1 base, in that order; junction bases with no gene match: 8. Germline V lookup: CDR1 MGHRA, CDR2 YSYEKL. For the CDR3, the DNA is TGCGCCAGCAGCCAAGGGTCTGGCGGGAGGGTATCCTACGAGCAGTACTTC. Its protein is CASSQGSGGRVSYEQYF.

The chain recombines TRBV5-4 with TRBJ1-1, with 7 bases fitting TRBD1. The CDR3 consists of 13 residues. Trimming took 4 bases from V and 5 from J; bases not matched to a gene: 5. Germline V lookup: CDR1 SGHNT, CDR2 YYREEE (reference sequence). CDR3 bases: TGTGCCAGCAGCCGGGACAGCGTGACTGAAGCTTTCTTT. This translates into CASSRDSVTEAFF.

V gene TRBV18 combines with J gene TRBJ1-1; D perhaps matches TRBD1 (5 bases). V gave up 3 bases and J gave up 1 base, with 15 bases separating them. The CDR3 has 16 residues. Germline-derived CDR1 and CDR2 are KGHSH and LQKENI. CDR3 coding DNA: TGTGCCAGCTCACCTCAGGGACGGACCCCGAACACTGAAGCTTTCTTT. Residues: CASSPQGRTPNTEAFF. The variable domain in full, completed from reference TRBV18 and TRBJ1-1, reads NAGVMQNPRHLVRRRGQEARLRCSPMKGHSHVYWYRQLPEEGLKFMVYLQKENIIDESGMPKERFSAEFPKEGPSILRIQQVVRGDSAAYFCASSPQGRTPNTEAFFGQGTRLTVV.

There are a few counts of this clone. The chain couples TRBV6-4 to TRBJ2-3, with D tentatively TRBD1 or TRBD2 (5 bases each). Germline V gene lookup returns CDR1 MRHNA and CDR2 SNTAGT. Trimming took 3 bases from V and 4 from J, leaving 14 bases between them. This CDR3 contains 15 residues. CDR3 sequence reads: CASSDRAGSPDTQYF. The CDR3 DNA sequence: TGTGCCAGCAGTGATAGGGCAGGGAGCCCAGATACGCAGTATTTT.

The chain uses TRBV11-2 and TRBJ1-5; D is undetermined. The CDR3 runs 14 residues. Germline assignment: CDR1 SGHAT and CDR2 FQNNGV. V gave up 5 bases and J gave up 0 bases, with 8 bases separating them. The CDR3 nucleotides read TGTGCCAGCAGCCTCGACATTAGCAATCAGCCCCAGCATTTT. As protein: CASSLDISNQPQHF.

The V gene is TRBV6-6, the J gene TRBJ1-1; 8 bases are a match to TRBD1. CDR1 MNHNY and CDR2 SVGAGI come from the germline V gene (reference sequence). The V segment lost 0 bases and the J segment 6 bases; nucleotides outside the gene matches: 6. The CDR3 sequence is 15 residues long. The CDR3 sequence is CASSYSAGGSPEAFF. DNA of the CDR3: TGTGCCAGCAGTTACTCCGCAGGGGGCTCTCCTGAAGCTTTCTTT.

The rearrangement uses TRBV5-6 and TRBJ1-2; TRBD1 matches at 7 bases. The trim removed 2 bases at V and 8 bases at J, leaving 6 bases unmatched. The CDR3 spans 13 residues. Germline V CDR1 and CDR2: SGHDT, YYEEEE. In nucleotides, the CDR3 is TGTGCCAGCAGCTTCGGGACAGCTCAAGGCTACACCTTC. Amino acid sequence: CASSFGTAQGYTF.

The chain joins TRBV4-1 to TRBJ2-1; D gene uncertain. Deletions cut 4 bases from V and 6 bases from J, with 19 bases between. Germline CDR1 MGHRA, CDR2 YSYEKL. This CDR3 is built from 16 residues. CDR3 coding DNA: TGCGCCAGCAGCCCAGAGGTCTACTCCTTCCGCAATGAGCAGTTCTTC. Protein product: CASSPEVYSFRNEQFF.

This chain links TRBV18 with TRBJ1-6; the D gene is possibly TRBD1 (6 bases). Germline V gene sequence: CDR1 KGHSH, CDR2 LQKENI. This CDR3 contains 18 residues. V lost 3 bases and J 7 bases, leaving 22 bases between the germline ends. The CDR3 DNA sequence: TGTGCCAGCTCACCTCGCCGATGGGAGAGGACAGAAAATTCACCCCTCCACTTT. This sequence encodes CASSPRRWERTENSPLHF.

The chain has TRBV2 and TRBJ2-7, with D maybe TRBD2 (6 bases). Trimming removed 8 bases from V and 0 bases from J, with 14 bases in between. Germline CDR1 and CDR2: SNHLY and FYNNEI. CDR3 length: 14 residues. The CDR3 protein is CASLSGFVSYEQYF. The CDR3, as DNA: TGTGCCAGCCTCAGCGGGTTCGTCTCCTACGAGCAGTACTTC.

The CDR3 DNA reads TGTGCCAGCACTAGTGACAACTCTGGAAACACCATATATTTT. It translates to CASTSDNSGNTIYF. The genes are TRBV7-9 and TRBJ1-3; unclear D gene. The V end lost 7 bases, the J end lost 0 bases, and 10 bases lay between the germline ends. The CDR3 is 14 residues long. The germline V gene encodes CDR1 SEHNR and CDR2 FQNEAQ (reference sequence).

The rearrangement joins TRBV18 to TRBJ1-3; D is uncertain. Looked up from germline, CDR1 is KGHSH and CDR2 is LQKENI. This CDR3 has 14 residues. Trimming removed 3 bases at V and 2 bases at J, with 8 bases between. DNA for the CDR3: TGTGCCAGCTCACCTGGACTGACTGGAAACACCATATATTTT. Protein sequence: CASSPGLTGNTIYF.

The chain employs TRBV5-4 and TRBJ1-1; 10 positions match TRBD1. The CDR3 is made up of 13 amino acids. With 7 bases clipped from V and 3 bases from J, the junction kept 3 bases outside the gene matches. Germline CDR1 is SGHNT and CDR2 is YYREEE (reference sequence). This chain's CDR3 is CASGGQGDTEAFF. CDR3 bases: TGTGCCAGCGGTGGACAGGGGGACACTGAAGCTTTCTTT.

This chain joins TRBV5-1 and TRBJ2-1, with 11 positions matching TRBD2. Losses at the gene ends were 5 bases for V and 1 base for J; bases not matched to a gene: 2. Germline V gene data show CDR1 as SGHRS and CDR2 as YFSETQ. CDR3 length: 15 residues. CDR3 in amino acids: CASRTSGTSYNEQFF. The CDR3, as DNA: TGCGCCAGCAGGACTAGCGGGACTTCCTACAATGAGCAGTTCTTC.

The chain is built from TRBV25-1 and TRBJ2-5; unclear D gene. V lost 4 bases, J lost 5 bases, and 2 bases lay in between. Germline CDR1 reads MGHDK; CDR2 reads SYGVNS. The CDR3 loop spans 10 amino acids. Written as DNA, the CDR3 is TGTGCCAGCAGTGGGGAGACCCAGTACTTC. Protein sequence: CASSGETQYF.

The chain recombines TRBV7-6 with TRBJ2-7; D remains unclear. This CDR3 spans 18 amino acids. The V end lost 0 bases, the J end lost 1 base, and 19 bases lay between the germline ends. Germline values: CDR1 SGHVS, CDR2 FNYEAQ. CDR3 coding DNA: TGTGCCAGCAGCTTAGCGATGTCAGATTCCACCACTTCCTACGAGCAGTACTTC. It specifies CASSLAMSDSTTSYEQYF. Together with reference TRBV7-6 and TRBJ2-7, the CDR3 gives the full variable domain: GAGVSQSPRYKVTKRGQDVALRCDPISGHVSLYWYRQALGQGPEFLTYFNYEAQQDKSGLPNDRFSAERPEGSISTLTIQRTEQRDSAMYRCASSLAMSDSTTSYEQYFGPGTRLTVT.

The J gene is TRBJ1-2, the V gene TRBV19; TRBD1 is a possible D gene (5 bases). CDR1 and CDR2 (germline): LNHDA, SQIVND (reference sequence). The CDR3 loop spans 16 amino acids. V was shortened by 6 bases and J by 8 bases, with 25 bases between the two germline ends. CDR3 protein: CASSYVLGQWGGGYTF. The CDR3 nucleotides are TGTGCCAGTAGCTATGTATTGGGGCAGTGGGGCGGAGGCTACACCTTC.

CDR3 protein: CASSPLSGDQETQYF. CDR3 nucleotides: TGTGCCAGCAGCCCGCTTAGCGGAGACCAAGAGACCCAGTACTTC. This rearrangement joins TRBV6-1 to TRBJ2-5, with D perhaps matching TRBD2 (6 bases). Germline CDR1 MNHNS, CDR2 SASEGT. V was clipped by 6 bases and J by 0 bases, with 14 bases between them. The CDR3 totals 15 residues.

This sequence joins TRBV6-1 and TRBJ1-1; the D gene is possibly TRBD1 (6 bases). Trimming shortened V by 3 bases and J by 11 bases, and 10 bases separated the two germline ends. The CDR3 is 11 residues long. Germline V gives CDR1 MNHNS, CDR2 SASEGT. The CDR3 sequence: CASSDQGKAFF. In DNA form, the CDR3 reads TGTGCCAGCAGTGATCAGGGGAAGGCTTTCTTT.

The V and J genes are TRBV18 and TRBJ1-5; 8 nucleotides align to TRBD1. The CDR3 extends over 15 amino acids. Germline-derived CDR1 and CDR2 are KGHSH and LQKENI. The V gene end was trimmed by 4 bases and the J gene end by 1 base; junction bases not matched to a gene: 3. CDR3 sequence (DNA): TGTGCCAGCTCACTGACAGGGGTGAGCAATCAGCCCCAGCATTTT. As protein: CASSLTGVSNQPQHF.

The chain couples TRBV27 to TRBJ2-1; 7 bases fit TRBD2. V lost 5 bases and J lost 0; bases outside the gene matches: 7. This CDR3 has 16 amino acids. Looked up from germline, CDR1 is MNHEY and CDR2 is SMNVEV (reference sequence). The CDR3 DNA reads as TGTGCCAGCAGTATGAGCGGGACTGGCTCCTACAATGAGCAGTTCTTC. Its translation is CASSMSGTGSYNEQFF.

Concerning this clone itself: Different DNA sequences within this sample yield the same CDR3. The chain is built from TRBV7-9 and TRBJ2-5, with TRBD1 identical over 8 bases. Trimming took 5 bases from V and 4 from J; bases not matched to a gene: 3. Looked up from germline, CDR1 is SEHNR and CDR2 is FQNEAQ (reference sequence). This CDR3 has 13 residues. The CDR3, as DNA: TGTGCCAGCAGCCTGACAGGGGTAGAGACCCAGTACTTC. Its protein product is CASSLTGVETQYF.

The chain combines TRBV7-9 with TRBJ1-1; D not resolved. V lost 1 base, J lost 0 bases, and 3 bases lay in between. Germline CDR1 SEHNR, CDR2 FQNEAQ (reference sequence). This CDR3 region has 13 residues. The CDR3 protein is CASSLEVNTEAFF. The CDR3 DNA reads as TGTGCCAGCAGCTTAGAGGTGAACACTGAAGCTTTCTTT.